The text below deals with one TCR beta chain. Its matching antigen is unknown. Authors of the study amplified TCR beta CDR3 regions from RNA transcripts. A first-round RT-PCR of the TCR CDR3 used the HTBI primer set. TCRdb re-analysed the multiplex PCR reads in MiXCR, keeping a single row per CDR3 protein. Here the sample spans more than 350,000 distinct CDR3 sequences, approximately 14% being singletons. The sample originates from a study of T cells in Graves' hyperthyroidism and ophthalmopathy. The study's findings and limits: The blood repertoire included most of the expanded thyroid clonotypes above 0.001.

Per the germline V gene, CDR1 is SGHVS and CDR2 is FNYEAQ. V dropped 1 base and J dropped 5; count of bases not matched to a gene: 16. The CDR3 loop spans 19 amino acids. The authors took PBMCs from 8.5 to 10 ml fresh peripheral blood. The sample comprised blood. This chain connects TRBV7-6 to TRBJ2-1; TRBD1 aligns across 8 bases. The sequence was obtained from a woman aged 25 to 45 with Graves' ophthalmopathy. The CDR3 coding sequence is TGTGCCAGCAGCTTAGTCGACAGGGGTTGGGCATATAAGGACAATGAGCAGTTCTTC. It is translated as CASSLVDRGWAYKDNEQFF.